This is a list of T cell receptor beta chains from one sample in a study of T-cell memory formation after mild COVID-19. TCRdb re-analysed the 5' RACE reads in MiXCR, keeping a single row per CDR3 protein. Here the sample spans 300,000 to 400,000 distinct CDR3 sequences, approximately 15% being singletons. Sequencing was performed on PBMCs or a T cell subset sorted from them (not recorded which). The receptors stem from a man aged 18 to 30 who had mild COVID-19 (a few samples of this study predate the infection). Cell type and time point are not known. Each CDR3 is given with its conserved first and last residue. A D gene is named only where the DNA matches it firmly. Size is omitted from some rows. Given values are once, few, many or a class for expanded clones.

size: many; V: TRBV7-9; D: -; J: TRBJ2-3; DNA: TGTGCCAGCCCTACCTCCGGAGGGGGGAGTACAGATACGCAGTATTTT; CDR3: CASPTSGGGSTDTQYF
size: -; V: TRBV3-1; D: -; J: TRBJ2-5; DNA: TGTGCCAGCAGCCAAGGGTGGGGGACGGAGACCCAGTACTTC; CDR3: CASSQGWGTETQYF
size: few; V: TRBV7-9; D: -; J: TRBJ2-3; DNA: TGTGCCAGCAGCAGTACGCGTCAGGCCACAGATACGCAGTATTTT; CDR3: CASSSTRQATDTQYF
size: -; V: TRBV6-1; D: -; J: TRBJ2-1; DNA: TGTGCCAGCAGTGAAGCATACCGAGGTTACTACAATGAGCAGTTCTTC; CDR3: CASSEAYRGYYNEQFF
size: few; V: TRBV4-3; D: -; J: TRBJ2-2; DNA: TGCGCCAGCAGCCAAGATTCCGGGGCGGGCCCCGGGGAGCTGTTTTTT; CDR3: CASSQDSGAGPGELFF
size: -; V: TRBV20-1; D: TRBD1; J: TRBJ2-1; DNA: TGCAGTGCTAGCACAGGGGTCAATGAGCAGTTCTTC; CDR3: CSASTGVNEQFF
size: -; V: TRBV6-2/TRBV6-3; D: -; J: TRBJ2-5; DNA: TGTGCCAGCAGTCTTAACTTCGAGACCCAGTACTTC; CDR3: CASSLNFETQYF
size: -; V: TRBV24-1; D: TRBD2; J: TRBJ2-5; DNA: TGTGCCACCAGTGACCCAAATCAGGGAGGGGAGACCCAGTACTTC; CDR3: CATSDPNQGGETQYF
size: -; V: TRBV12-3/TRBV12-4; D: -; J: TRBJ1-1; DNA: TGTGCCAGCAGTCCCGGGACGGGAGCTTTCTTT; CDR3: CASSPGTGAFF
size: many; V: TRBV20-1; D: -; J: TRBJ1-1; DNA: TGCAGTGCTGTCCCGGGGTTCACTGAAGCTTTCTTT; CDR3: CSAVPGFTEAFF
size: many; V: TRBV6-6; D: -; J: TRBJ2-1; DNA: TGTGCCAGCAGCCTCGACTACAATGAGCAGTTCTTC; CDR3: CASSLDYNEQFF
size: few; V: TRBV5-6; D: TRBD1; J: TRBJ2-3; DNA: TGTGCCAGCAGCTTGGCCGGGGGGACAGGGGGCTTGGATACGCAGTATTTT; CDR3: CASSLAGGTGGLDTQYF
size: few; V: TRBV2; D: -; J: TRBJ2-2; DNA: TGTGCCAGCTTGAGGGACCGGGAGCTGTTTTTT; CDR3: CASLRDRELFF
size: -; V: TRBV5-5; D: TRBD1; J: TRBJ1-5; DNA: TGTGCCAGCAGCCCGACAGGGGTACGCAATAAGCCCCAGCATTTT; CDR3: CASSPTGVRNKPQHF
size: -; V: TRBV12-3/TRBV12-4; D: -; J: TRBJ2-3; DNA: TGTGCCACCCTGGGGCTAGCAGGGGCTTATTTT; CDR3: CATLGLAGAYF
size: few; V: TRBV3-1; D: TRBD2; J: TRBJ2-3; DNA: TGTGCCAGCACGACGGGACTAGCGCTGGATACGCAGTATTTT; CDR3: CASTTGLALDTQYF
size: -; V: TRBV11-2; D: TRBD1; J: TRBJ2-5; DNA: TGTGCCAGCAGTTCCGACAGGGGGTACCAAGAGACCCAGTACTTC; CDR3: CASSSDRGYQETQYF
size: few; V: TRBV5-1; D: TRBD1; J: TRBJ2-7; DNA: TGCGCCAGCAGCTCCCTAGACAGGGCACCCTACGAGCAGTACTTC; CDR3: CASSSLDRAPYEQYF
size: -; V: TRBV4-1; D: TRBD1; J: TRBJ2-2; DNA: TGCGCCAGCAGCCAAGCCGGACAGGGGAATTTGAACACCGGGGAGCTGTTTTTT; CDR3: CASSQAGQGNLNTGELFF
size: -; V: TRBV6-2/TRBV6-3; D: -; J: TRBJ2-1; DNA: TGTGCCAGCAGTTACGAAGGTTGGCGGGGTGAGCAGTTCTTC; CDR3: CASSYEGWRGEQFF
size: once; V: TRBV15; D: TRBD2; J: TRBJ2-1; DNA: TGTGCCACCAGCAGAGCCCGCGGGGGGGCCTACAATGAGCAGTTCTTC; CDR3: CATSRARGGAYNEQFF
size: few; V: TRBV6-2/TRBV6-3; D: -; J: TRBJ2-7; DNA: TGTGCCAGCAGTTATGGGGTATACGAGCAGTACTTC; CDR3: CASSYGVYEQYF
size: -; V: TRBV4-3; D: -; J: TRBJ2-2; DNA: TGCGCCAGCAGCCAAGATCAGGTTCCGAACACCGGGGAGCTGTTTTTT; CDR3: CASSQDQVPNTGELFF
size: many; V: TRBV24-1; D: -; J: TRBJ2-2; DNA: TGTGCCACCAGTGATTTGGGGGGAGACACCGGGGAGCTGTTTTTT; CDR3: CATSDLGGDTGELFF
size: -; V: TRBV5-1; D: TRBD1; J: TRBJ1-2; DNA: TGCGCCAGCAGTTTTACAGGGGGAGCTAACTATGGCTACACCTTC; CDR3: CASSFTGGANYGYTF
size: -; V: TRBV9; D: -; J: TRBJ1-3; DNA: TGTGCCAGCAGCGTAGAGCCGCTCTCTGGAAACACCATATATTTT; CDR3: CASSVEPLSGNTIYF
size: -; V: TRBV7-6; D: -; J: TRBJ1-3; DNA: TGTGCCAGCAGCTTATTAATTCCAGGGACTGGAAACACCATATATTTT; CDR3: CASSLLIPGTGNTIYF
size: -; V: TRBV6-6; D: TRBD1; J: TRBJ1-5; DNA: TGTGCCAGCAGTTACGCGGGACAGGGGGCATACCCCCAGCATTTT; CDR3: CASSYAGQGAYPQHF
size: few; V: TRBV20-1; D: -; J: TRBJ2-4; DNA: TGCAGTGCTAGAAGTGCATCGGCCAAAAACATTCAGTACTTC; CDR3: CSARSASAKNIQYF